This T cell receptor beta chain was recovered during a study of long-term antiretroviral therapy in people with HIV. This clone was counted only a few times. What it binds is not known. Researchers ran immunoSEQ v3.0 at survey level. Clones were sequenced by immunoSEQ multiplex PCR, and TCRdb holds only the in-frame ones, with some missing. The sample lists 17,000 or so clones, approximately 80% occurring once. Germline V gene data show CDR1 as SNHLY and CDR2 as FYNNEI. V lost 6 bases to trimming and J lost 5 bases, with 10 bases between them. This CDR3 spans 13 amino acids. Study-level results: Repertoire dominance by clones expanded before ART was seen at all time points.

The receptor was isolated from a man between 18 and 35 years old with HIV. V gene TRBV2 combines with J gene TRBJ2-2; a weak D match, TRBD1 (5 bases). The sample was unsorted PBMCs, taken 0.3 years after starting antiretroviral therapy. The DNA for the CDR3 is TGTGCCAGCAGGCCCAGGGTGACCGGGGAGCTGTTTTTT. Translation: CASRPRVTGELFF.